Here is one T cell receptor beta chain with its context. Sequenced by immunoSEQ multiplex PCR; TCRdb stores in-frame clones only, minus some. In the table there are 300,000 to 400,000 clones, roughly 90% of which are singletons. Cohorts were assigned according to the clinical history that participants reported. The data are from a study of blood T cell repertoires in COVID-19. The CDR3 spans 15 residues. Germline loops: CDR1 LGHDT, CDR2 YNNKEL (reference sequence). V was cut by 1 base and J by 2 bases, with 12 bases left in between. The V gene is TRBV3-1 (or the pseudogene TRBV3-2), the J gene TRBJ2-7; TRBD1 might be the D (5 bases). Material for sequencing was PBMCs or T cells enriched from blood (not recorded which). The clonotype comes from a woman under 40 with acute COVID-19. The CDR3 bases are TGTGCCAGCAGCCAAGTATCGAACAGGACCTACGAGCAGTACTTC. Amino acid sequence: CASSQVSNRTYEQYF.